The source of this TCR beta chain is a study of CD8+ T cells in alopecia areata. Study in general: Treatment comprised oral tofacitinib, 5 to 10 mg twice daily, in treated patients. Findings of the study overall: Scalp clonality, together with expanded CD8+ clones among the top 100, fell significantly with tofacitinib. The presence of one nonresponder keeps the tie between baseline CD8+ expansion and response uncertain. Relative to mice, TCR sharing across patients was less clear, a difference possibly HLA-related.

The treatment denotes: oral pan-JAK inhibitor, 5-10 mg twice daily. For this clone: Antigen: not known.

The ends were cut back, 5 bases at V and 5 bases at J, with 21 bases in the middle. The CDR3 runs 17 residues. Germline V lookup: CDR1 SNHLY, CDR2 FYNNEI. cDNA serving as the sequencing template came from extracted, reverse transcribed RNA. Clones were read by immunoSEQ multiplex PCR, and TCRdb kept only the in-frame ones, dropping some. The sample holds 150,000 or so clones, 50% to 75% seen once. Sequenced here: CD4+ T cells sorted from blood, sampled between weeks 55 and 70, from a patient treated with tofacitinib. This TCR came from a human donor with alopecia areata. The V and J genes are TRBV2 and TRBJ2-2, with D tentatively TRBD1 or TRBD2 (5 bases each). CDR3 loop: CASSPPGLGQRTGELFF. As DNA, the CDR3 is TGTGCCAGCAGTCCACCGGGGTTGGGGCAAAGGACCGGGGAGCTGTTTTTT.